One sample yielded the 27 T cell receptor beta chains listed below, sequenced in a study of CD8 T cells in ankylosing spondylitis (dated by TCRdb to 2016 to 2017). The library was built by means of 5' RACE. Sequencing was performed on an Illumina HiSeq 2500. TCRdb trimmed public reads at Q25 via fastp, called clones via MiXCR and kept in-frame beta chains. Rows matching on CDR3 protein sequence are summarized as one entry with the most common DNA and genes. The sample table records about 39,000 distinct CDR3 sequences; 2.5% to 3.5% of these occur just once. The biggest ten clones account for 2.5% to 3.5% of the sample. Material: blood, either unsorted or a sorted T cell fraction (not recorded which). The receptors stem from a male donor with ankylosing spondylitis or in good health (not recorded which).

At least ten counts were recorded for this clonotype. The chain carries TRBV9 and TRBJ1-2, with D perhaps TRBD1 (6 bases). V lost 0 bases and J 6 bases, leaving 12 bases between the germline ends. CDR3 length: 14 amino acids. The V gene's germline CDR1 is SGDLS and CDR2 YYNGEE. The CDR3 here is CASSVGTGRDGYTF. In nucleotides, the CDR3 is TGTGCCAGCAGCGTAGGCACAGGGAGGGATGGCTACACCTTC. Full variable domain (rest looked up from reference TRBV9 and TRBJ1-2): DSGVTQTPKHLITATGQRVTLRCSPRSGDLSVYWYQQSLDQGLQFLIQYYNGEERAKGNILERFSAQQFPDLHSELNLSSLELGDSALYFCASSVGTGRDGYTFGSGTRLTVV.

This clonotype was found many times. The DNA of the CDR3 is TGTGCCAGCAGCGCTAGCGGATTCCAAGAGACCCAGTACTTC. It is translated as CASSASGFQETQYF. This chain connects TRBV9 to TRBJ2-5, with TRBD2 matching 7 bases. Per the germline V gene, CDR1 is SGDLS and CDR2 is YYNGEE. Losses at the gene ends were 3 bases for V and 1 base for J; bases not matched to a gene: 3. This CDR3 region has 14 residues. The full variable domain, its missing parts supplied by reference TRBV9 and TRBJ2-5, is DSGVTQTPKHLITATGQRVTLRCSPRSGDLSVYWYQQSLDQGLQFLIQYYNGEERAKGNILERFSAQQFPDLHSELNLSSLELGDSALYFCASSASGFQETQYFGPGTRLLVL.

In its sample, this clonotype was seen many times. The chain uses TRBV9 and TRBJ2-1, with D hard to call. CDR1 and CDR2 from the germline V gene are SGDLS and YYNGEE. Trimming took off 1 base at V and 5 bases at J, with 4 bases between the two ends. This CDR3 region has 12 residues. In DNA, the CDR3 is TGTGCCAGCAGCGTAACTAACAATGAGCAGTTCTTC. Its protein product is CASSVTNNEQFF.

This clonotype occurred many times. This CDR3 reads CASSPPGRNGYTF. The CDR3 coding sequence is TGTGCCAGCAGCCCTCCGGGGCGGAATGGCTACACCTTC. The chain recombines TRBV9 with TRBJ1-2, with D possibly matching TRBD1 (5 bases). The germline V and J ends were trimmed by 4 bases and 6 bases, with 13 bases remaining between them. CDR1 is SGDLS, CDR2 YYNGEE, per germline. The CDR3 runs 13 residues.

This clonotype was recorded at least ten times. The V and J genes are TRBV9 and TRBJ1-2; D not certain. The CDR3 contains 16 residues. Per germline, CDR1 SGDLS and CDR2 YYNGEE. Trimming took off 0 bases at V and 5 bases at J, with 17 bases between the two ends. CDR3 residues: CASSVGVGSLGYGYTF. CDR3 bases: TGTGCCAGCAGCGTAGGCGTGGGCAGCTTGGGTTATGGCTACACCTTC.

This clonotype has at least ten counts. The V gene is TRBV9, the J gene TRBJ1-4; 8 bases map to TRBD1. Trimming removed 3 bases from V and 4 bases from J; junction bases left unmatched: 14. The length of the CDR3 is 18 residues. Germline CDR1 reads SGDLS; CDR2 reads YYNGEE. The CDR3 sequence: CASSAGLSTGAFNEKLFF. Written as DNA, the CDR3 is TGTGCCAGCAGCGCCGGACTGTCGACAGGGGCCTTTAATGAAAAACTGTTTTTT. The full variable domain, its missing parts supplied by reference TRBV9 and TRBJ1-4, is DSGVTQTPKHLITATGQRVTLRCSPRSGDLSVYWYQQSLDQGLQFLIQYYNGEERAKGNILERFSAQQFPDLHSELNLSSLELGDSALYFCASSAGLSTGAFNEKLFFGSGTQLSVL.

There are many counts of this clonotype. CDR3 in amino acids: CASSVSRGITGGYTF. CDR3 nucleotide sequence: TGTGCCAGCAGCGTTAGCAGGGGGATTACTGGTGGCTACACCTTC. The J gene is TRBJ1-2, the V gene TRBV9, with TRBD1 matching 7 bases. The germline CDR1 and CDR2 sequences are SGDLS and YYNGEE. V trimming: 2 bases; J trimming: 7 bases; junction bases outside the gene matches: 11. The CDR3 is 15 amino acids.

Many counts were recorded for this clonotype. This chain joins TRBV9 and TRBJ2-1, with TRBD1 identical over 8 bases. Germline V gene sequence: CDR1 SGDLS, CDR2 YYNGEE. The CDR3 sequence is 16 residues long. The V segment lost 4 bases and the J segment 1 base; nucleotides outside the gene matches: 7. The CDR3 sequence: CASSLLQGVSYNEQFF. As DNA, the CDR3 is TGTGCCAGCAGCCTACTACAGGGGGTGTCCTACAATGAGCAGTTCTTC.

This clonotype was observed many times. V is TRBV9 and J is TRBJ1-6; 7 bases fit TRBD1. J was trimmed by 7 bases and V by 4 bases; bases with no gene match: 8. The germline V gene encodes CDR1 SGDLS and CDR2 YYNGEE. The CDR3 totals 15 residues. As DNA, the CDR3 is TGTGCCAGCAGCCCCCGGACAGGAGAGAATTCACCCCTCCACTTT. This translates into CASSPRTGENSPLHF.

This clonotype was detected many times. V gene TRBV9 combines with J gene TRBJ2-1; the D gene could be TRBD1 or TRBD2 (5 bases each). Germline V gene lookup returns CDR1 SGDLS and CDR2 YYNGEE. The V end lost 5 bases, the J end lost 2 bases, and 5 bases lay between the germline ends. This CDR3 contains 12 residues. The CDR3, as DNA: TGTGCCAGCAGGGGACCCTACAATGAGCAGTTCTTC. Translating gives CASRGPYNEQFF.

This clonotype was picked up many times. The chain joins TRBV9 to TRBJ2-5; D remains unclear. Trimming shortened V by 3 bases and J by 3 bases, and 6 bases separated the two germline ends. Per germline, CDR1 SGDLS and CDR2 YYNGEE. This CDR3 region has 12 residues. The CDR3 nucleotides read TGTGCCAGCAGCGCCACTGAAGAGACCCAGTACTTC. Protein sequence: CASSATEETQYF.

This clonotype was seen repeatedly, ten times or more. This chain uses TRBV9 with TRBJ2-2; D unclear. Germline CDR1 is SGDLS and CDR2 is YYNGEE. V was clipped by 3 bases and J by 6 bases, with 9 bases between them. The CDR3 is 13 amino acids. Here the CDR3 DNA reads TGTGCCAGCAGCGCAAGCGTCCCCGGGGAGCTGTTTTTT. This gives the protein CASSASVPGELFF.

The sample holds many counts of this clonotype. V usage is TRBV9 and J usage is TRBJ2-2, with unresolved D. Trimming took 4 bases from V and 8 from J, leaving 9 bases between them. CDR3 size: 12 residues. Germline CDR1 and CDR2: SGDLS and YYNGEE. CDR3: CASSPPVGELFF. In nucleotides, the CDR3 is TGTGCCAGCAGCCCCCCGGTAGGGGAGCTGTTTTTT.

This clonotype was picked up a small number of times. The chain uses TRBV9 and TRBJ2-5, with 10 bases lining up with TRBD2. The CDR3 is 15 residues long. Germline V CDR1 and CDR2: SGDLS, YYNGEE. The V and J ends lost 1 base and 4 bases, in that order; junction bases with no gene match: 4. The CDR3, as DNA: TGTGCCAGCAGCGTAAGCCTAGCGGGAGTAGAGACCCAGTACTTC. This translates into CASSVSLAGVETQYF.

This clonotype was seen ten or more times. V is TRBV9 and J is TRBJ2-5; a weak D match, TRBD1 (5 bases). V lost 0 bases and J 0 bases, leaving 18 bases between the germline ends. This CDR3 contains 18 residues. Germline values: CDR1 SGDLS, CDR2 YYNGEE. The CDR3 sequence: CASSVEVETRQHQETQYF. The CDR3 DNA is TGTGCCAGCAGCGTAGAGGTCGAGACACGACAGCACCAAGAGACCCAGTACTTC.

This clonotype has a count of ten or more. J is TRBJ2-5 and V is TRBV9; 7 bases fit TRBD2. Germline V gene sequence: CDR1 SGDLS, CDR2 YYNGEE. The CDR3 has 14 amino acids. J was trimmed by 3 bases and V by 0 bases; bases with no gene match: 2. CDR3 residues: CASSVDREEETQYF. Here the CDR3 DNA reads TGTGCCAGCAGCGTAGATCGGGAGGAAGAGACCCAGTACTTC.

Ten or more counts support this clonotype. The chain recombines TRBV9 with TRBJ1-2, with D perhaps TRBD1 (5 bases). V lost 7 bases to trimming and J lost 3 bases, with 13 bases between them. The germline CDR1 and CDR2 sequences are SGDLS and YYNGEE. This CDR3 spans 13 amino acids. Written as DNA, the CDR3 is TGTGCCAGCGGTCGGGACGGCTACTATGGCTACACCTTC. This sequence encodes CASGRDGYYGYTF.

This clonotype showed up many times. This chain joins TRBV9 and TRBJ1-1; a weak D match, TRBD1 (5 bases). The germline CDR1 and CDR2 sequences are SGDLS and YYNGEE. This CDR3 is built from 17 residues. V was pared by 4 bases and J by 1 base, with 20 bases between. The CDR3 region is CASSSSSGLGGNTEAFF. The CDR3 DNA is TGTGCCAGCAGCTCAAGCAGTGGCCTGGGGGGGAACACTGAAGCTTTCTTT.

This clonotype was seen repeatedly, ten times or more. The chain couples TRBV9 to TRBJ2-1; no firm D call. Trimming shortened V by 4 bases and J by 8 bases, and 16 bases separated the two germline ends. CDR3 length equals 14 residues. From germline, CDR1 is SGDLS and CDR2 YYNGEE. CDR3 sequence: CASSPRAFPYEQFF. CDR3 nucleotide sequence: TGTGCCAGCAGCCCAAGGGCGTTCCCCTATGAGCAGTTCTTC.

This clonotype came up many times. This sequence joins TRBV9 and TRBJ1-5; 10 bases fit TRBD1. With 4 bases clipped from V and 0 bases from J, the junction kept 4 bases outside the gene matches. The CDR3 has 16 residues. The germline CDR1 and CDR2 sequences are SGDLS and YYNGEE. The chain's CDR3 is CASSPGTGASNQPQHF. The CDR3 DNA reads TGTGCCAGCAGCCCTGGGACAGGGGCTAGCAATCAGCCCCAGCATTTT.

This clonotype was picked up many times. The chain has TRBV9 and TRBJ2-4; D may correspond to TRBD1 or TRBD2 (5 bases each). The CDR3 sequence is 15 residues long. Germline CDR1 is SGDLS and CDR2 is YYNGEE. The V end lost 3 bases, the J end lost 1 base, and 11 bases lay between the germline ends. In DNA form, the CDR3 reads TGTGCCAGCAGCGCCGATGGGGACGCCAAAAACATTCAGTACTTC. Its translation: CASSADGDAKNIQYF.

At least ten counts were recorded for this clonotype. Here the CDR3 reads CASSLGQGGFNEQFF. CDR3 DNA: TGTGCCAGCAGCCTAGGACAGGGGGGTTTTAATGAGCAGTTCTTC. The rearrangement joins TRBV9 to TRBJ2-1; the match to TRBD1 covers 10 bases. V lost 4 bases and J lost 7; bases outside the gene matches: 8. From germline, CDR1 is SGDLS and CDR2 YYNGEE. The CDR3 spans 15 residues.

This clonotype was counted many times. CDR3 sequence reads: CASSERTLNQPQHF. CDR3 coding DNA: TGTGCCAGCAGCGAACGGACCCTCAATCAGCCCCAGCATTTT. The rearrangement joins TRBV9 to TRBJ1-5; unclear D gene. Looked up from germline, CDR1 is SGDLS and CDR2 is YYNGEE. The CDR3 consists of 14 residues. V was shortened by 3 bases and J by 3 bases, with 10 bases between the two germline ends.

CDR3 amino acids: CASSQNSGRGNEQFF. In DNA, the CDR3 is TGTGCCAGCAGCCAGAATAGCGGGAGGGGGAATGAGCAGTTCTTC. The chain has TRBV9 and TRBJ2-1, with 11 bases aligning to TRBD2. This CDR3 contains 15 residues. Germline assignment: CDR1 SGDLS and CDR2 YYNGEE. Trimming at V came to 4 bases and at J to 7 bases, leaving 7 bases not matched to a gene.

This clonotype showed up many times. The chain's CDR3 is CASSVVQAGTEAFF. The CDR3 coding sequence is TGTGCCAGCAGCGTAGTCCAGGCGGGCACTGAAGCTTTCTTT. The chain recombines TRBV9 with TRBJ1-1; D not certain. V was pared by 0 bases and J by 4 bases, with 10 bases between. Germline values: CDR1 SGDLS, CDR2 YYNGEE. The CDR3 has 14 amino acids.

By frequency in the sample, this clonotype is medium-sized (0.01 to 0.1%). The chain recombines TRBV29-1 with TRBJ1-6; D not certain. Germline values: CDR1 SQVTM, CDR2 ANQGSEA. Trimming took off 0 bases at V and 9 bases at J, with 15 bases between the two ends. The CDR3 is 15 residues long. DNA for the CDR3: TGCAGCGTTGAAGATGTCGGGGAATACTCTTCACCCCTCCACTTT. It is translated as CSVEDVGEYSSPLHF. The whole variable domain, remainder taken from reference TRBV29-1 and TRBJ1-6, is SAVISQKPSRDICQRGTSLTIQCQVDSQVTMMFWYRQQPGQSLTLIATANQGSEATYESGFVIDKFPISRPNLTFSTLTVSNMSPEDSSIYLCSVEDVGEYSSPLHFGNGTRLTVT.

The sample holds many counts of this clonotype. This rearrangement joins TRBV9 to TRBJ2-5; D not certain. From germline, CDR1 is SGDLS and CDR2 YYNGEE. This CDR3 comprises 14 residues. V was clipped by 0 bases and J by 5 bases, with 11 bases between them. The CDR3 protein is CASSVAPLGETQYF. CDR3 DNA: TGTGCCAGCAGCGTAGCTCCCCTCGGGGAGACCCAGTACTTC.